This T cell receptor (beta chain) was sequenced for a study of T cell responses to AZD1222 COVID-19 vaccine. Study-level results: A reported finding is that nearly half of spike-specific TCRs target unmutated variant regions. The donors showed a predominance of white British ancestry and of females, with possible underestimation of clonal diversity. No repertoire was sampled before or during the peak T cell response, only after it.

The ends lost 3 bases at V and 7 bases at J; junction bases unmatched: 7. The CDR3 covers 16 residues. In germline, CDR1 is SGDLS, CDR2 YYNGEE. The data were produced by immunoSEQ multiplex PCR, yet TCRdb's version contains in-frame clones alone and is incomplete. This sample carries about 110,000 clones, 90% to 95% of them seen once, and the ten largest clones take roughly a fifth. Comments on this clone: Its specificity is not known.

V is TRBV9 and J is TRBJ1-4; TRBD1 matches at 12 bases. This clonotype was sampled from an adult in good health. This sample comprised peripheral blood, obtained on day 0 of AZD1222 vaccination. For the CDR3, the DNA is TGTGCCAGCAGCGCCCGGGACAGGGGGCTGCGTGAAAAACTGTTTTTT. This translates into CASSARDRGLREKLFF.